A selection of T cell receptor beta chains follows, all from one sample in a study of blood T cell repertoires in COVID-19. The repertoire was sequenced with immunoSEQ multiplex PCR; TCRdb's copy has only in-frame clones and lacks some. The sample shows some 400,000 clones, roughly 86% of them seen only once. Material: PBMCs or T cells enriched from blood (not recorded which). The receptors stem from a woman aged 25 to 39 who had recovered from COVID-19. Each CDR3 is given with its conserved first and last residue. The D gene is left open where the match is weak.

v_gene | d_gene | CDR3aa
TRBV18 | TRBD2 | CASSQTSVYEQYF
TRBV14 | TRBD1 | CASSQLQGAGGYTF
TRBV6-5 | . | CASRRSVQETQYF
TRBV9 | . | CASSVSGAGELFF
TRBV18 | TRBD1 | CASSPRPGQQYTEAFF
TRBV14 | TRBD1 | CASSQGPRGRKETQYF
TRBV15 | . | CATSRDSSVDTEAFF
TRBV21-1 | . | CASKRAGTRDTGELFF
TRBV27 | . | CASSLAGSTEAFF
TRBV19 | . | CASSYSSVGTEAFF
TRBV6-4 | . | CARSVVRLRAEAFF
TRBV7-9 | . | CASSLLGENTGELFF
TRBV19 | TRBD1 | CATSLGQGARGGNTIYF
TRBV21-1 | . | CASSTILVPERNEQFF
TRBV9 | TRBD1 | CASSVGQGNTEAFF
TRBV13 | TRBD1 | CASSRRGQFFYGYTF
TRBV7-9 | . | CASSQGAGGNQPQHF
TRBV7-9 | . | CASSHEARYEQYF
TRBV28 | . | CASSLRGRSGYTF
TRBV19 | TRBD1 | CASSSIRQGINEQYF
TRBV6-1 | TRBD1 | CASSEAGGGWYTIYF
TRBV6-2/TRBV6-3 | TRBD1 | CASSRRTGPLDEQYF
TRBV30 | . | CAWSSNEQFF